These 3 T cell receptor beta chains originate from one sample sequenced in a study of glioma-infiltrating T cells after dendritic cell vaccination (TCRdb year 2016). Preparation of the library involved the immunoSEQ multiplex PCR assay. Entries here come from immuneACCESS through TCRdb and include only in-frame sequences with V and J called. Some clones fail to appear in such tables; in the studies checked, an unresolved V gene covers under half of the shortfall, and the cause of the remainder is unknown. The sample table lists 90,000 or so clones, approximately 78% of them with a count of one. The top ten clones comprise approximately 2.1% of the sample. The meaning of the sample's time point label: after dendritic cell vaccination, including at tumor progression/relapse. The sample consisted of blood, taken after dendritic cell vaccination. All receptors come from a human donor with glioblastoma.

The chain recombines TRBV6-6 with TRBJ2-3; TRBD1 is a possible D gene (5 bases). The CDR3 totals 16 residues. V was trimmed by 4 bases and J by 2 bases, leaving 16 bases between them. The germline CDR1 and CDR2 sequences are MNHNY and SVGAGI (reference sequence). In nucleotides, the CDR3 is TGTGCCAGCAGTTTCCCACCCTGGGGCCTCACAGATACGCAGTATTTT. Translated, it gives CASSFPPWGLTDTQYF.

The chain is built from TRBV6-1 and TRBJ2-7; no clear D gene. From germline, CDR1 is MNHNS and CDR2 SASEGT. The CDR3 is 12 amino acids. CDR3 residues: CASSASYPGWSV. For the CDR3, the DNA is TGTGCCAGCAGTGCGTCGTATCCGGGTTGGAGCGTC.

The CDR3 coding sequence is TGCGCCAGCAGCTTGGAGACAGGGTCAGGGTTTAGCAATCAGCCCCAGCATTTT. Its protein is CASSLETGSGFSNQPQHF. This chain connects TRBV5-1 to TRBJ1-5; 7 nucleotides align to TRBD1. Trimming cost V 0 bases and J 0 bases; bases outside gene matches: 9. Per the germline V gene, CDR1 is SGHRS and CDR2 is YFSETQ. CDR3 length equals 18 residues.